The T cell receptor (beta chain) described here comes from a study of blood T cell repertoires in COVID-19. Libraries were prepared by immunoSEQ multiplex PCR; TCRdb keeps only in-frame clonotypes and omits some of them. The data contain around 460,000 clones, around nine tenths of them singletons. This CDR3 spans 14 amino acids. The ends lost 7 bases at V and 9 bases at J; junction bases unmatched: 10. The germline gives CDR1 MNHEY, CDR2 SVGAGI. The source is a man younger than 35 with COVID-19, enrolled during active disease. The sample taken for sequencing was peripheral blood. V and J are TRBV6-5 and TRBJ2-1; 9 nucleotides line up with TRBD2. The CDR3 coding sequence is TGTGCCAGCAAGGGAATAGCGGGAGTTTTTGAGCAGTTCTTC. Its translation is CASKGIAGVFEQFF.